Listed below are T cell receptor beta chains from one sample, sequenced in a study of blood T cell repertoires in COVID-19. Assay used: immunoSEQ multiplex PCR; TCRdb lists only in-frame clones, some missing. This sample has about 260,000 clones; about 80% occur once, and the top ten carry around 9.1%. The sample consisted of peripheral blood. The receptors were sampled from a human donor in a cohort sampled during active COVID-19. CDR3s include the opening cysteine and the closing phenylalanine or tryptophan. The D gene is left open where the match is weak. Clone size, where shown, is once, few, many, or a class for clones that have expanded.

V	size	J	D	CDR3	DNA
TRBV5-1	NA	TRBJ1-6	NA	CASSLNGFGSSPLHF	TGCGCCAGCAGCTTGAATGGATTTGGTAGCTCACCCCTCCACTTT
TRBV11-3	few	TRBJ1-1	TRBD1	CASSEGTGTEAFF	TGTGCCAGCAGCGAAGGGACAGGGACTGAAGCTTTCTTT
TRBV5-4	NA	TRBJ1-1	TRBD1	CASSVPDRGNTEAFF	TGTGCCAGCAGCGTTCCTGACAGGGGGAACACTGAAGCTTTCTTT
TRBV18	NA	TRBJ1-1	NA	CASSPQGPVTGTEAFF	TGTGCCAGCTCACCCCAGGGCCCAGTGACAGGCACTGAAGCTTTCTTT
TRBV27	NA	TRBJ1-5	NA	CASSKQGYNQPQHF	TGTGCCAGCAGCAAACAGGGCTACAATCAGCCCCAGCATTTT
TRBV7-2	NA	TRBJ1-1	NA	CASSEQGGGTEAFF	TGTGCCAGCAGTGAACAGGGCGGGGGTACTGAAGCTTTCTTT
TRBV2	NA	TRBJ2-5	TRBD2	CASMSGAGRVLETQYF	TGTGCCAGCATGTCGGGAGCGGGAAGGGTCCTGGAGACCCAGTACTTC
TRBV19	NA	TRBJ1-1	NA	CASKDRHTEAFF	TGTGCCAGTAAAGACAGGCACACTGAAGCTTTCTTT
TRBV4-1	NA	TRBJ2-1	TRBD2	CASSQDQASGSEYNEQFF	TGCGCCAGCAGCCAAGATCAGGCTAGCGGGAGCGAATACAATGAGCAGTTCTTC
TRBV4-1	NA	TRBJ2-2	TRBD1	CASSPRQGAGTGELFF	TGCGCCAGCAGCCCCCGACAGGGGGCGGGCACCGGGGAGCTGTTTTTT
TRBV2	NA	TRBJ2-3	TRBD2	CASSGSSGISNTQYF	TGTGCCAGCAGTGGTTCTAGCGGGATTAGTAATACGCAGTATTTT
TRBV19	once	TRBJ2-3	TRBD2	CASSPRGLAGAQTDTQYF	TGTGCCAGTAGTCCCCGCGGACTAGCGGGGGCTCAAACAGATACGCAGTATTTT
TRBV3-1/TRBV3-2	NA	TRBJ2-5	TRBD1	CASSLGTGYQETQYF	TGTGCCAGCAGCCTCGGGACAGGTTACCAAGAGACCCAGTACTTC
TRBV15	NA	TRBJ1-5	NA	CATSRDIGAGQPQHF	TGTGCCACCAGCAGAGATATAGGTGCGGGGCAGCCCCAGCATTTT
TRBV5-1	NA	TRBJ2-1	TRBD1	CASSLVQGAGEQFF	TGCGCCAGCAGCTTGGTACAGGGGGCGGGTGAGCAGTTCTTC
TRBV5-1	NA	TRBJ2-7	TRBD2	CASSLASSGYEQYF	TGCGCCAGCAGCTTGGCCTCTAGCGGGTACGAGCAGTACTTC